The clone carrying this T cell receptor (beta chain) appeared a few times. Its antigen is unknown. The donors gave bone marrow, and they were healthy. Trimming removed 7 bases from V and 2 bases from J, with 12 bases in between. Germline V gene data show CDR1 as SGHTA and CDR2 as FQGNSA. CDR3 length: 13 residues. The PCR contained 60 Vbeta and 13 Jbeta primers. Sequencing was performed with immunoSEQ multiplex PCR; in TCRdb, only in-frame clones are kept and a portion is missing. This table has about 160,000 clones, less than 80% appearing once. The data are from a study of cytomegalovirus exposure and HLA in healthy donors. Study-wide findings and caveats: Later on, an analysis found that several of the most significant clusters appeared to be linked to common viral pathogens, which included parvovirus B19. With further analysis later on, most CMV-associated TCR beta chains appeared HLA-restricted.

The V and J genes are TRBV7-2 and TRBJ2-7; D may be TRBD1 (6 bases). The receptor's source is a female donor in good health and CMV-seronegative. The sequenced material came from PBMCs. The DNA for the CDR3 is TGTGCCAGCACCCGACAGGAACCCTACGAGCAGTACTTC. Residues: CASTRQEPYEQYF.